This T cell receptor beta chain was retrieved from a study of cytomegalovirus exposure and HLA in healthy donors. General study points: With later analysis, a missense DCLRE1C variant became linked to TCR beta V- and J-gene trimming. Most CMV-associated TCR beta chains appeared HLA-restricted in a later analysis.

Concerning this clone itself: Its antigen is not identified.

PCR primers comprised 60 Vbeta and 13 Jbeta primers. In the source study's methods: A follow-up analysis tallied around 76 million unique TCR beta chains, 9 million to 11 million shared. Assay used: immunoSEQ multiplex PCR; TCRdb lists only in-frame clones, some missing. V, J and clone size are taken as reported in that table, and D and trimming were inferred from the DNA itself. The data show some 180,000 clones, about four fifths seen once. V was pared by 0 bases and J by 4 bases, with 6 bases between. The V gene's germline CDR1 is GTSNPN and CDR2 SVGIG (reference sequence). CDR3 length equals 13 residues.

This receptor was obtained from a middle-aged man in good health and CMV-seronegative. Sequencing was done on a sample of PBMCs. The chain carries TRBV30 and TRBJ2-2; D not resolved. CDR3 DNA: TGTGCCTGGAGTGTGGCCATCACCGGGGAGCTGTTTTTT. Translation gives CAWSVAITGELFF.